These 15 T cell receptor beta chains were all obtained from the same sample, sequenced in a study of cytomegalovirus exposure and HLA in healthy donors. The primer mix had 60 Vbeta and 13 Jbeta primers. Measured with immunoSEQ multiplex PCR; TCRdb has only the in-frame clones, and not every one. This sample yields around 100,000 clones, of which more than 65% are seen a single time; 10% belongs to the top ten. The specimen sequenced was PBMCs. The receptor source for this set is a woman aged 18-29 years in good health and CMV-seropositive.

This clone was observed a few times. The chain uses TRBV30 and TRBJ1-1; D is perhaps TRBD1 (6 bases). The germline V gene encodes CDR1 GTSNPN and CDR2 SVGIG (reference sequence). The V end was cut by 5 bases, the J end by 0 bases, with 10 bases between. This CDR3 comprises 13 residues. The DNA for the CDR3 is TGTGCCTGGTGTGGACAGTTGAACACTGAAGCTTTCTTT. Amino acids: CAWCGQLNTEAFF.

The chain combines TRBV23-1 with TRBJ1-3; unclear D gene. TRBV23-1 has ORF status, its function being uncertain. The CDR3 runs to 13 residues. V gave up 3 bases and J gave up 3 bases, with 6 bases separating them. The CDR3: CASSHQVGNTIYF. CDR3 nucleotide sequence: TGCGCCAGCAGTCACCAGGTTGGAAACACCATATATTTT.

This chain uses TRBV9 with TRBJ1-3; 9 bases agree with TRBD1. The CDR3 loop spans 16 amino acids. Losses at the gene ends were 2 bases for V and 4 bases for J; bases not matched to a gene: 7. From germline, CDR1 is SGDLS and CDR2 YYNGEE. CDR3 bases: TGTGCCAGCAGCGTGGTCACAGGGGGCTCAGGAAACACCATATATTTT. Protein sequence: CASSVVTGGSGNTIYF. Using reference TRBV9 and TRBJ1-3 for the parts outside the CDR3, the full variable domain is DSGVTQTPKHLITATGQRVTLRCSPRSGDLSVYWYQQSLDQGLQFLIQYYNGEERAKGNILERFSAQQFPDLHSELNLSSLELGDSALYFCASSVVTGGSGNTIYFGEGSWLTVV.

The CDR3 spells CASSLQGGNTGELFF. In nucleotides, the CDR3 is TGTGCCAGCAGTTTACAGGGGGGGAACACCGGGGAGCTGTTTTTT. The V gene is TRBV2, the J gene TRBJ2-2, with TRBD1 identical over 8 bases. The CDR3 is made up of 15 amino acids. Germline values: CDR1 SNHLY, CDR2 FYNNEI. Trimming removed 5 bases from V and 1 base from J; junction bases left unmatched: 3.

This clone showed up just a few times. The chain uses TRBV9 and TRBJ2-3; 8 bases align to TRBD2. The V gene end was trimmed by 3 bases and the J gene end by 0 bases; junction bases not matched to a gene: 6. Germline V gives CDR1 SGDLS, CDR2 YYNGEE. The CDR3 loop spans 16 amino acids. The CDR3 is CASSAQLAASTDTQYF. In DNA form, the CDR3 reads TGTGCCAGCAGCGCCCAACTAGCGGCTAGCACAGATACGCAGTATTTT. Drawing the rest from reference TRBV9 and TRBJ2-3, the complete variable domain is DSGVTQTPKHLITATGQRVTLRCSPRSGDLSVYWYQQSLDQGLQFLIQYYNGEERAKGNILERFSAQQFPDLHSELNLSSLELGDSALYFCASSAQLAASTDTQYFGPGTRLTVL.

This clone was observed a single time. The rearrangement links TRBV2 to TRBJ2-3; TRBD1 is a possible D gene (6 bases). The CDR3 consists of 15 residues. Germline loops: CDR1 SNHLY, CDR2 FYNNEI. V gave up 1 base and J gave up 4 bases, with 12 bases separating them. The CDR3 loop reads CASSEDRALADTQYF. The CDR3 DNA sequence: TGTGCCAGCAGTGAAGACAGGGCTTTAGCAGATACGCAGTATTTT.

There are a few counts of this clone. The chain employs TRBV7-2 and TRBJ1-5; D is unclear. Trimming removed 5 bases at V and 0 bases at J, with 11 bases between. Germline V gene sequence: CDR1 SGHTA, CDR2 FQGNSA. CDR3 length equals 15 residues. This CDR3 reads CASSPQVTSNQPQHF. The CDR3 bases are TGTGCCAGCAGCCCCCAGGTAACTAGCAATCAGCCCCAGCATTTT.

This clone was counted a few times. The rearrangement joins TRBV28 to TRBJ2-2; 7 positions match TRBD1. With V trimmed by 5 bases and J by 5 bases, 8 bases remained unmatched. Germline CDR1 reads MDHEN; CDR2 reads SYDVKM. The CDR3 consists of 15 residues. The CDR3 nucleotides read TGTGCCAGCAGTCGGAACAGGGGATCGACCGGGGAGCTGTTTTTT. Protein product: CASSRNRGSTGELFF.

The chain joins TRBV15 to TRBJ2-1; the match to TRBD2 covers 11 bases. Germline trimming cut 2 bases from V and 4 bases from J; bases unmatched to any gene: 7. Germline CDR1 and CDR2: LNHNV and YYDKDF (reference sequence). The CDR3 length is 17 residues. The CDR3 is CATSRHLAGGGYNEQFF. CDR3 DNA: TGTGCCACCAGCAGACATCTAGCGGGAGGAGGGTACAATGAGCAGTTCTTC.

In its sample, this clone was seen a few times. The rearrangement joins TRBV4-1 to TRBJ1-3, with D possibly being TRBD1 (5 bases). The germline V gene has CDR1 MGHRA and CDR2 YSYEKL. Trimming removed 1 base at V and 4 bases at J, with 17 bases between. The CDR3 consists of 17 residues. Written as DNA, the CDR3 is TGCGCCAGCAGCCAAGGAACCACCCTCAGGGCCGGAAACACCATATATTTT. This translates into CASSQGTTLRAGNTIYF.

The chain combines TRBV7-9 with TRBJ2-1; TRBD2 matches at 10 bases. The CDR3 is made up of 15 amino acids. Losses at the gene ends were 6 bases for V and 9 bases for J; bases not matched to a gene: 11. The V gene's germline CDR1 is SEHNR and CDR2 FQNEAQ (reference sequence). CDR3 sequence (DNA): TGTGCCAGCAGGATGGAGCGGGGGGGCTGGTCTGAGCAGTTCTTC. Its protein is CASRMERGGWSEQFF.

V usage is TRBV28 and J usage is TRBJ1-2, with D possibly TRBD1 on 6 matching bases. The CDR3 covers 16 residues. V was shortened by 5 bases and J by 6 bases, with 22 bases between the two germline ends. Per the germline V gene, CDR1 is MDHEN and CDR2 is SYDVKM. The CDR3 is CASSPNFTGSRDGYTF. The CDR3 nucleotides read TGTGCCAGCAGTCCAAATTTTACAGGGTCTCGGGATGGCTACACCTTC.

The V call is TRBV18, the J call TRBJ2-4; 10 positions match TRBD1. The CDR3 length is 14 residues. Per the germline V gene, CDR1 is KGHSH and CDR2 is LQKENI. J lost 10 bases, V lost 2 bases, and 5 bases had no gene match. CDR3 bases: TGTGCCAGCTCACCAATCCGGGACAGGGGAATTCAGTACTTC. This sequence encodes CASSPIRDRGIQYF.

The chain recombines TRBV7-2 with TRBJ2-3; possible D gene TRBD2, 6 bases. CDR1 is SGHTA, CDR2 FQGNSA, per germline. This CDR3 comprises 16 residues. Trimming left V 3 bases short and J 0 bases short, with 13 bases between. CDR3 DNA: TGTGCCAGCAGCTTTTGGGAGGCTGTTAGCACAGATACGCAGTATTTT. Translation gives CASSFWEAVSTDTQYF.

The genes are TRBV18 and TRBJ2-6; 8 bases are shared with TRBD1. The CDR3 has 19 residues. The V gene's germline CDR1 is KGHSH and CDR2 LQKENI. Trimming at V came to 2 bases and at J to 0 bases, leaving 9 bases not matched to a gene. The CDR3, as DNA: TGTGCCAGCTCACCAGCTCCCGGGACAGGCTCCTCTGGGGCCAACGTCCTGACTTTC. As protein: CASSPAPGTGSSGANVLTF.